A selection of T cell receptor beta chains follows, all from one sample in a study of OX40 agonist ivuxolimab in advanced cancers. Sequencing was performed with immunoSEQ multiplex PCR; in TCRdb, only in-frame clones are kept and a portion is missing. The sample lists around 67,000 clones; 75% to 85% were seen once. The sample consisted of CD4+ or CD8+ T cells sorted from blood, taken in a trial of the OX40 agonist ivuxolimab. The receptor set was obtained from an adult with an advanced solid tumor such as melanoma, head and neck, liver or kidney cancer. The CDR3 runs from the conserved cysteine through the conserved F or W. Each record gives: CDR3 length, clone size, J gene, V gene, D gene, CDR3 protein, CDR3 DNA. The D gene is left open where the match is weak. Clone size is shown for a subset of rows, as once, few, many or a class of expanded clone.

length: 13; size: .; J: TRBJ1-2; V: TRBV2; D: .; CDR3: CASGTGIDFGYTF; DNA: TGTGCCAGCGGTACAGGGATCGACTTTGGCTACACCTTC
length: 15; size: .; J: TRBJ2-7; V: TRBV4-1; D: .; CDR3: CASSSMGTRSYEQYF; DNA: TGCGCCAGCAGCTCGATGGGCACTAGATCCTACGAGCAGTACTTC
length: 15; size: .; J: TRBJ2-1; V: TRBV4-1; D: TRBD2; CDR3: CASSQLGLASGEQFF; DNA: TGCGCCAGCAGCCAATTGGGACTAGCATCCGGTGAGCAGTTCTTC
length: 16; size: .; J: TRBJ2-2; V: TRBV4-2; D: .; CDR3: CASRPPSGGGTGELFF; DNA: TGTGCCAGCAGACCTCCCTCGGGGGGCGGCACCGGGGAGCTGTTTTTT
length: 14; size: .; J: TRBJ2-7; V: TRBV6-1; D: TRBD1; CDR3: CASIPGTGFYEQYF; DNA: TGTGCCAGCATTCCTGGGACAGGGTTCTACGAGCAGTACTTC
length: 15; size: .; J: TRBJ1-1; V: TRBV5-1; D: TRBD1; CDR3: CASSFEGTGGTEAFF; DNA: TGCGCCAGCAGCTTCGAGGGGACAGGGGGTACTGAAGCTTTCTTT
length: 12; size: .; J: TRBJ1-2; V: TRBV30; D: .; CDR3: CAWSPALYGYTF; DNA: TGTGCCTGGAGTCCGGCATTATATGGCTACACCTTC
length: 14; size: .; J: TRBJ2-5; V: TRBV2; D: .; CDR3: CASNPGSGQETQYF; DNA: TGTGCCAGCAACCCGGGAAGCGGCCAAGAGACCCAGTACTTC
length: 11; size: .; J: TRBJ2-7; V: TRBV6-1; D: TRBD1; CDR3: CASSEARQGYF; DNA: TGTGCCAGCAGTGAAGCCCGACAGGGGTACTTC
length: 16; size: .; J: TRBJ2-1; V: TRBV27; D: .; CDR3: CASSLWVGGHNNEQFF; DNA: TGTGCCAGCAGTTTATGGGTGGGGGGCCACAACAATGAGCAGTTCTTC
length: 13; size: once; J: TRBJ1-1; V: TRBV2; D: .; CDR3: CASSLGDRTEAFF; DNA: TGTGCCAGCAGTTTAGGGGATCGGACTGAAGCTTTCTTT
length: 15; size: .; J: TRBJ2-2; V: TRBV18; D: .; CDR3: CASSADPGNTGELFF; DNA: TGTGCCAGCTCGGCGGACCCAGGGAACACCGGGGAGCTGTTTTTT
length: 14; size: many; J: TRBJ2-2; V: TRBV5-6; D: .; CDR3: CASSLDSGSGELFF; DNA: TGTGCCAGCAGCTTGGATTCAGGGTCGGGGGAGCTGTTTTTT
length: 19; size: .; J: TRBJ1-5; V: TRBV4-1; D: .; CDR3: CASSHAPGRAADSNQPQHF; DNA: TGCGCCAGCAGCCACGCCCCCGGAAGGGCAGCAGATAGCAATCAGCCCCAGCATTTT
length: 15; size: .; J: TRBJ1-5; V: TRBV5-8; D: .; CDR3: CASSSDGVSNQPQHF; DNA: TGTGCCAGCAGCTCGGATGGAGTAAGCAATCAGCCCCAGCATTTT
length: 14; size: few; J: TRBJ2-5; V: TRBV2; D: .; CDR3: CASSPRSGGETQYF; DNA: TGTGCCAGCAGCCCTAGATCAGGGGGGGAGACCCAGTACTTC
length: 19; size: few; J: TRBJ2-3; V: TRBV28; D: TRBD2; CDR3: CASRNLGTSGNSFPDTQYF; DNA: TGTGCCAGCAGGAATCTCGGGACTAGCGGGAACTCCTTCCCAGATACGCAGTATTTT
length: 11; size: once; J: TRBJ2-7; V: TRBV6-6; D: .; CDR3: CASKKENEQYF; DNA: TGTGCCAGCAAAAAGGAGAACGAGCAGTACTTC
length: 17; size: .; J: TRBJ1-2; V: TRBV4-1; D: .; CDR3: CASSPRDGRQRAYDYTF; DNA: TGCGCCAGCAGCCCCCGAGATGGACGACAGCGGGCCTATGACTACACCTTC
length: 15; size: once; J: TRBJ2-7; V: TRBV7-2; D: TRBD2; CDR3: CASSLAGTSSYEQYF; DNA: TGTGCCAGCAGCTTAGCCGGGACTAGCTCCTACGAGCAGTACTTC
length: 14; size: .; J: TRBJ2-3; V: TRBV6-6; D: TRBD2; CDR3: CASSNSGRVNTQYF; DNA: TGTGCCAGCAGCAACAGCGGGAGAGTAAATACGCAGTATTTT
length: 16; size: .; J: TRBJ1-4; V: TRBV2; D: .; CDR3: CASSESSRGGNEKLFF; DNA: TGTGCCAGCAGTGAAAGTTCCCGGGGTGGGAATGAAAAACTGTTTTTT
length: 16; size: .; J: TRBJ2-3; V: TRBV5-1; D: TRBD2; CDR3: CASSLSAGGRADTQYF; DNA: TGCGCCAGCAGCCTGTCAGCGGGGGGGCGAGCAGATACGCAGTATTTT
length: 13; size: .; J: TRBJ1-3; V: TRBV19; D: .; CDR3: CASSPVLGNTIYF; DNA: TGTGCCAGTAGTCCCGTCCTAGGAAACACCATATATTTT
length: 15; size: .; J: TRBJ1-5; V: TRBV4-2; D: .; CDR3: CASSQAVQGLQPQHF; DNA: TGTGCCAGCAGCCAAGCGGTTCAGGGTTTGCAGCCCCAGCATTTT
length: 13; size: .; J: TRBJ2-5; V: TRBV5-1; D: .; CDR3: CASSGAGQETQYF; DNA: TGCGCCAGCAGCGGGGCAGGGCAAGAGACCCAGTACTTC
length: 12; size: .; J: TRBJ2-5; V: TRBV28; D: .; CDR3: CRTGGGIGEQYF; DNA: TGTCGGACGGGCGGTGGAATAGGTGAGCAGTACTTC